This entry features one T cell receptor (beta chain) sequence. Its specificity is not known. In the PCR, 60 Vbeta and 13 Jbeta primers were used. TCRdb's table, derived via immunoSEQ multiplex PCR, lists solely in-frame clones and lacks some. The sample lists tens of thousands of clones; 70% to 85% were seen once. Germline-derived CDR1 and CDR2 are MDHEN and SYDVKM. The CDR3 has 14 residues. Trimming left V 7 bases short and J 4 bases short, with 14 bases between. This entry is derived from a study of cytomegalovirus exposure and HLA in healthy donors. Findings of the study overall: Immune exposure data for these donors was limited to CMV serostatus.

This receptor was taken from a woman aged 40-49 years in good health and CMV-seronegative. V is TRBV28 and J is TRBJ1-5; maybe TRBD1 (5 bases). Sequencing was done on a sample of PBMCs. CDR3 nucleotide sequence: TGTGCCAGCACCCTAGGAGGGGTAAATCAGCCCCAGCATTTT. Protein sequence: CASTLGGVNQPQHF.